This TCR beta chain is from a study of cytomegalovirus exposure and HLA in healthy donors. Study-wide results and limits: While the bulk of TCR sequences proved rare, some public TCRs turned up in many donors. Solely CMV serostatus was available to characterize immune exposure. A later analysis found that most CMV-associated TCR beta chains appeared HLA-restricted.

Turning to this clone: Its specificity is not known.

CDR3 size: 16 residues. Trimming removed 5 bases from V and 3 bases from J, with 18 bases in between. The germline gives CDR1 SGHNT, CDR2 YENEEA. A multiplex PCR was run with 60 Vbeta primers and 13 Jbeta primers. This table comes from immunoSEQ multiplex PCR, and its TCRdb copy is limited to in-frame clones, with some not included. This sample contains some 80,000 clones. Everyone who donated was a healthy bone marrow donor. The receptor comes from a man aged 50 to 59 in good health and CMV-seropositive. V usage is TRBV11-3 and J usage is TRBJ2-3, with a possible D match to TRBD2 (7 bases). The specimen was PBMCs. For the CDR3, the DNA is TGTGCCAGCAGCCTTACCGTGGCGGGGGCAACAGATACGCAGTATTTT. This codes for CASSLTVAGATDTQYF. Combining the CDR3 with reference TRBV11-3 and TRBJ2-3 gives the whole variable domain EAGVVQSPRYKIIEKKQPVAFWCNPISGHNTLYWYLQNLGQGPELLIRYENEEAVDDSQLPKDRFSAERLKGVDSTLKIQPAELGDSAVYLCASSLTVAGATDTQYFGPGTRLTVL.